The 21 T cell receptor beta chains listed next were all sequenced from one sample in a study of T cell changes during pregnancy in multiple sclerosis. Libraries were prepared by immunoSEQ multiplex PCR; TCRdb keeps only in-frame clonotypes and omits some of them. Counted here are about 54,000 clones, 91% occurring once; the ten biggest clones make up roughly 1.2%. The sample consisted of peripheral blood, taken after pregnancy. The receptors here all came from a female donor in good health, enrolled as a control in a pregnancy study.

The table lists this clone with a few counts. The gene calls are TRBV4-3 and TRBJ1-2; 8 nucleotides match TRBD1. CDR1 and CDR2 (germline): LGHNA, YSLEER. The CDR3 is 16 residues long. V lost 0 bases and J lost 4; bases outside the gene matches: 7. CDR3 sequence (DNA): TGCGCCAGCAGCCAAGATCCCCAGGGGGCTCTCTATGGCTACACCTTC. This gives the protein CASSQDPQGALYGYTF.

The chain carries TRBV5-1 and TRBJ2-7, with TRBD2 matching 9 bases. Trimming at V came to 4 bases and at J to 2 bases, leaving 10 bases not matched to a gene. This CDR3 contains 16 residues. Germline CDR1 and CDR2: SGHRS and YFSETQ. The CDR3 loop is CASSLISGSMAYEQYF. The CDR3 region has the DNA TGCGCCAGCAGCCTAATTAGCGGGAGTATGGCCTACGAGCAGTACTTC.

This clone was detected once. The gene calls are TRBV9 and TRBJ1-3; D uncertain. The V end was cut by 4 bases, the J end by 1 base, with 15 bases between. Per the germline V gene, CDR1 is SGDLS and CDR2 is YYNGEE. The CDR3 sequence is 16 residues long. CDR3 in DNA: TGTGCCAGCAGCCCCCACAGAATCTGGTCTGGAAACACCATATATTTT. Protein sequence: CASSPHRIWSGNTIYF.

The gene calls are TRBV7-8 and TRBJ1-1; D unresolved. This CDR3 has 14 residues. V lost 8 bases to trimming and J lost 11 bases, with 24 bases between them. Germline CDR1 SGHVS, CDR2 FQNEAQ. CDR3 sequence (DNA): TGTGCCAGCCTAGCTTTAGTACGGGTCAGCGGGGCTTTCTTT. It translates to CASLALVRVSGAFF.

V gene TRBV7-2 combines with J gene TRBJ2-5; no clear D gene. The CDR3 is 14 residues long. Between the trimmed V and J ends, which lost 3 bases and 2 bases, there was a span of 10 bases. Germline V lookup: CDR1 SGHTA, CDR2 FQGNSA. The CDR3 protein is CASSFVGGQETQYF. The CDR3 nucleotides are TGTGCCAGCAGCTTTGTCGGCGGTCAAGAGACCCAGTACTTC.

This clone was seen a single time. As DNA, the CDR3 is TGTGCCAGCAGTCCAATAACGGTGAACACTGAAGCTTTCTTT. Protein: CASSPITVNTEAFF. The chain carries TRBV27 and TRBJ1-1; D remains unclear. The V and J ends lost 5 bases and 0 bases respectively, with 10 bases between them. CDR1 is MNHEY, CDR2 SMNVEV, per germline (reference sequence). The CDR3 sequence is 14 residues long.

The chain's CDR3 is CASSSAGQMNTEAFF. CDR3 sequence (DNA): TGTGCCAGCAGCTCGGCGGGACAGATGAACACTGAAGCTTTCTTT. The chain links TRBV7-2 to TRBJ1-1; 7 bases match TRBD1. The J segment lost 0 bases and the V segment lost 4 bases, leaving 5 bases of the junction unmatched. The CDR3 spans 15 residues. Germline V gene lookup returns CDR1 SGHTA and CDR2 FQGNSA.

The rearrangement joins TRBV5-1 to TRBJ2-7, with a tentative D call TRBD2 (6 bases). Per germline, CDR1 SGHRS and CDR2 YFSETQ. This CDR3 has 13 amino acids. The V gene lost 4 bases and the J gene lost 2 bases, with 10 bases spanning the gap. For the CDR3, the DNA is TGCGCCAGCAGCGCGGGGCCGCCCTACGAGCAGTACTTC. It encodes CASSAGPPYEQYF.

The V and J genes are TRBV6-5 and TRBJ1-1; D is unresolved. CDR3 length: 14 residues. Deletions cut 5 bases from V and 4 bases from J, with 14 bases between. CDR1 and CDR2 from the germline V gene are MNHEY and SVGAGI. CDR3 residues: CASSRLSEGTEAFF. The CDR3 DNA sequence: TGTGCCAGCAGTCGACTGAGCGAGGGCACTGAAGCTTTCTTT.

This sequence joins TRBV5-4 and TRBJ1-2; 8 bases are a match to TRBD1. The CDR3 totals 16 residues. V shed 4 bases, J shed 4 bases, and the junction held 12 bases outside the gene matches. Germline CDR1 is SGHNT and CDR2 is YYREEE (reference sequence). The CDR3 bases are TGTGCCAGCAGCCTCCCAGGGACAGGAAAGGTCTATGGCTACACCTTC. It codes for CASSLPGTGKVYGYTF.

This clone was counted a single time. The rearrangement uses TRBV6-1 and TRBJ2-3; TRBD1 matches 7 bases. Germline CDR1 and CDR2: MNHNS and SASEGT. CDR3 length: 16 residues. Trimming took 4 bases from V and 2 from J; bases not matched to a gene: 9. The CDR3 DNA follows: TGTGCCAGCAGTGGACGGACAGGATTACACACAGATACGCAGTATTTT. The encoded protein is CASSGRTGLHTDTQYF.

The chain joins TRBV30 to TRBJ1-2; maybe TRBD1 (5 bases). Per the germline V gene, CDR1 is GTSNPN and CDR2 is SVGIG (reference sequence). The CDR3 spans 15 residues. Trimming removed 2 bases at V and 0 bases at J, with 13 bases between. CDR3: CAWSLGGIANYGYTF. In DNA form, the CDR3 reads TGTGCCTGGAGTTTGGGGGGGATAGCTAACTATGGCTACACCTTC.

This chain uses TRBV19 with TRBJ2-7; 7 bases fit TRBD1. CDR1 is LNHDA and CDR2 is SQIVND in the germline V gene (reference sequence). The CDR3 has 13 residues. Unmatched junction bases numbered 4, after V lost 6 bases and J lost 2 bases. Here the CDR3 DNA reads TGTGCCAGTAGCCCCGGACAGGCCTACGAGCAGTACTTC. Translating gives CASSPGQAYEQYF.

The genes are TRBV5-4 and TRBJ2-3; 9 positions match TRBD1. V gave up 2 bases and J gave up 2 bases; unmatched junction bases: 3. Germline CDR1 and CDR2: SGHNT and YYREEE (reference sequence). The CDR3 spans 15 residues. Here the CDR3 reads CASSLRDRDTDTQYF. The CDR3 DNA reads TGTGCCAGCAGCTTACGGGACAGGGACACAGATACGCAGTATTTT.

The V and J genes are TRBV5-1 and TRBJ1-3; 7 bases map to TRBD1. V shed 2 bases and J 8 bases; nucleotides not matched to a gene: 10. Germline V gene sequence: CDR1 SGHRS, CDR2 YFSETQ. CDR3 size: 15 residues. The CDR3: CASSFAATGADTIYF. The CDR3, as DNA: TGCGCCAGCAGCTTTGCTGCCACAGGGGCGGACACCATATATTTT.

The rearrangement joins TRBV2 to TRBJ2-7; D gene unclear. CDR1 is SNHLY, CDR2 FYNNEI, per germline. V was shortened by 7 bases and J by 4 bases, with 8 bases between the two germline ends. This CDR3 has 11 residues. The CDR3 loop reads CASTPLYEQYF. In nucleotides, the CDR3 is TGTGCCAGCACTCCTTTATACGAGCAGTACTTC.

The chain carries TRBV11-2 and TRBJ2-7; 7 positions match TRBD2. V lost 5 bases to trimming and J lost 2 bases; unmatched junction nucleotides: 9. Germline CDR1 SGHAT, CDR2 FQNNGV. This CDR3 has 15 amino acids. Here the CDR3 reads CASSPLAGRPYEQYF. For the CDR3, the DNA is TGTGCCAGCAGCCCCTTAGCGGGCAGGCCCTACGAGCAGTACTTC.

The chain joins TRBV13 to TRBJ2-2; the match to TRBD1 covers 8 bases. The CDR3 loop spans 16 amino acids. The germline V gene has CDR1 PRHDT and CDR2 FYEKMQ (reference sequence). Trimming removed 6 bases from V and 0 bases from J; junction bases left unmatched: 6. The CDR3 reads CASSSPQGANTGELFF. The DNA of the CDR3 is TGTGCCAGCAGTTCCCCACAGGGGGCGAACACCGGGGAGCTGTTTTTT. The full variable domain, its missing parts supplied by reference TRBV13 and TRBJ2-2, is AAGVIQSPRHLIKEKRETATLKCYPIPRHDTVYWYQQGPGQDPQFLISFYEKMQSDKGSIPDRFSAQQFSDYHSELNMSSLELGDSALYFCASSSPQGANTGELFFGEGSRLTVL.

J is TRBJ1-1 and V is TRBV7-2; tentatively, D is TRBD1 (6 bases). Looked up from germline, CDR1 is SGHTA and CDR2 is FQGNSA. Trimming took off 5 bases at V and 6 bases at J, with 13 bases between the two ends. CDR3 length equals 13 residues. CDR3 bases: TGTGCCAGCAGCCCCCGACAGGTCGCTGAAGCTTTCTTT. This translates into CASSPRQVAEAFF.

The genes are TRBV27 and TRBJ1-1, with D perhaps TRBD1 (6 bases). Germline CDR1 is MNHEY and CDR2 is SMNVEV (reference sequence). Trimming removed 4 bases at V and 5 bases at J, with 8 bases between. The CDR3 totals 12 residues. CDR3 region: CASSSGTTEAFF. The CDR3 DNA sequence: TGTGCCAGCAGTTCCGGGACAACTGAAGCTTTCTTT.

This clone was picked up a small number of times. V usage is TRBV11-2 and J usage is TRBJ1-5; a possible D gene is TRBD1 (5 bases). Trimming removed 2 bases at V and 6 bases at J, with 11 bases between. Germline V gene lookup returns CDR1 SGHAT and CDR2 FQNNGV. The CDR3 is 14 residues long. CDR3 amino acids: CASSLRQGGQPQHF. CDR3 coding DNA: TGTGCCAGCAGCTTAAGGCAGGGCGGTCAGCCCCAGCATTTT.